A selection of T cell receptor beta chains follows, all from one sample in a study of chemoradiotherapy in HPV16-positive cancers. The protocol was immunoSEQ multiplex PCR, while the TCRdb copy is restricted to in-frame clones and leaves out a portion. The sample yields some 11,000 clones, approximately 79% seen once. The sample was acquired from a patient who underwent chemoradiotherapy. The receptors come from a human donor with HPV-associated anogenital cancer. Both conserved end residues are part of each CDR3. The D gene is left open where the match is weak. Rows give clone size only sometimes, using once, few, many, or a class for an expanded clone.

j_gene | v_gene | abundance | d_gene | CDR3aa | CDR3nt
TRBJ2-7 | TRBV5-8 | - | - | CASRLKSGGNEQYF | TGTGCCAGCAGACTCAAATCGGGGGGCAACGAGCAGTACTTC
TRBJ2-5 | TRBV6-5 | few | TRBD2 | CASSSEVAGVQETQYF | TGTGCCAGCAGTTCCGAGGTAGCGGGAGTTCAAGAGACCCAGTACTTC
TRBJ1-6 | TRBV30 | - | - | CAWRGVVGSPLHF | TGTGCCTGGAGGGGGGTTGTAGGTTCACCCCTCCACTTT
TRBJ1-1 | TRBV18 | few | - | CASSTGFEAFF | TGTGCCAGCTCCACGGGGTTTGAAGCTTTCTTT
TRBJ1-5 | TRBV15 | large | TRBD1 | CATSRGDRVGYSNQPQHF | TGTGCCACCAGCAGGGGGGACAGGGTGGGTTATAGCAATCAGCCCCAGCATTTT
TRBJ2-7 | TRBV7-2 | - | TRBD2 | CASSLRSSKGLLFYEQYF | TGTGCCAGCAGCTTACGTTCGAGTAAGGGACTATTGTTCTACGAGCAGTACTTC
TRBJ2-1 | TRBV28 | - | - | CASSLWTVNEQFF | TGTGCCAGCAGTTTATGGACGGTCAATGAGCAGTTCTTC
TRBJ2-1 | TRBV29-1 | - | - | CSFVGETYNEQFF | TGCAGCTTTGTAGGGGAGACCTACAATGAGCAGTTCTTC
TRBJ2-7 | TRBV25-1 | - | - | CASSETASFYEQYF | TGTGCCAGCAGTGAAACCGCCAGTTTTTACGAGCAGTACTTC
TRBJ1-2 | TRBV6-1 | - | - | CASSVNGVGYGYTF | TGTGCCAGCAGTGTGAACGGGGTTGGCTATGGCTACACCTTC
TRBJ1-5 | TRBV6-1 | - | TRBD1 | CASKGGGNQPQHF | TGTGCCAGCAAAGGGGGCGGCAATCAGCCCCAGCATTTT
TRBJ2-7 | TRBV2 | - | - | CASSEKWEQYF | TGTGCCAGCAGTGAAAAATGGGAGCAGTACTTC
TRBJ2-3 | TRBV5-6 | - | TRBD1 | CASSLEGQGTDTQYF | TGTGCCAGCAGCTTGGAGGGACAGGGGACAGATACGCAGTATTTT
TRBJ2-7 | TRBV5-1 | once | - | CASSQGRPFREQYF | TGCGCCAGCAGCCAGGGCAGGCCGTTTCGAGAGCAGTACTTC
TRBJ2-3 | TRBV4-3 | - | - | CASSQDPILTDTQYF | TGCGCCAGCAGCCAAGACCCAATCCTCACAGATACGCAGTATTTT
TRBJ1-2 | TRBV19 | - | - | CASSILQQGQGYTF | TGTGCCAGTAGTATTCTCCAGCAGGGCCAAGGCTACACCTTC
TRBJ2-7 | TRBV28 | - | TRBD2 | CASSFSTSSGRASYEQYF | TGTGCCAGCAGTTTTTCGACGAGTAGCGGGAGGGCATCCTACGAGCAGTACTTC
TRBJ2-3 | TRBV5-4 | - | TRBD2 | CASSRVTSGTSTDTQYF | TGTGCCAGCAGCAGGGTGACTAGCGGGACTAGCACAGATACGCAGTATTTT
TRBJ2-1 | TRBV2 | - | - | CASSGLQGYFEQFF | TGTGCCAGCAGTGGTTTGCAGGGGTACTTTGAGCAGTTCTTC
TRBJ2-7 | TRBV7-8 | once | - | CASSLMRGSYEQYF | TGTGCCAGCAGCTTAATGCGGGGAAGCTACGAGCAGTACTTC
TRBJ2-1 | TRBV11-1 | - | - | CASSLGARGMEQFF | TGTGCCAGCAGCTTAGGAGCACGGGGGATGGAGCAGTTCTTC
TRBJ1-5 | TRBV28 | - | TRBD1 | CASRPTGDCQPQHF | TGTGCCAGCAGACCGACAGGGGATTGCCAGCCCCAGCATTTT
TRBJ2-7 | TRBV6-5 | - | TRBD2 | CASQKREGHEQYF | TGTGCCAGCCAAAAGCGGGAGGGACACGAGCAGTACTTC
TRBJ1-2 | TRBV10-1 | few | TRBD1 | CASSESRDRGRDYGYTF | TGCGCCAGCAGTGAGTCAAGAGACAGGGGGCGCGACTATGGCTACACCTTC
TRBJ2-3 | TRBV7-6 | - | TRBD1 | CASSQTTGVSTDTQYF | TGTGCCAGCAGCCAAACCACAGGGGTTAGCACAGATACGCAGTATTTT
TRBJ2-7 | TRBV15 | - | - | CATSRMGSGGGSEQYF | TGTGCCACCAGCAGAATGGGAAGCGGAGGGGGCTCCGAGCAGTACTTC
TRBJ1-2 | TRBV2 | - | TRBD1 | CASSTRTGRYGYTF | TGTGCCAGCAGCACTCGGACAGGGCGCTATGGCTACACCTTC
TRBJ2-3 | TRBV2 | - | TRBD2 | CASSGVLAGGGDTQYF | TGTGCCAGCAGTGGGGTACTAGCGGGAGGAGGGGATACGCAGTATTTT
TRBJ2-5 | TRBV11-3 | few | TRBD2 | CASSLGSGNERETQYF | TGTGCCAGCAGCTTAGGTAGCGGGAATGAGCGAGAGACCCAGTACTTC
TRBJ2-7 | TRBV19 | once | TRBD1 | CASSMGTESYEQYF | TGTGCCAGTAGTATGGGGACAGAAAGCTACGAGCAGTACTTC
TRBJ2-2 | TRBV19 | - | - | CASKRSANTGELFF | TGTGCCAGTAAAAGGTCCGCGAACACCGGGGAGCTGTTTTTT
TRBJ2-2 | TRBV7-3 | - | TRBD2 | CASSSGLAGGLGYDTGELFF | TGTGCCAGCAGCTCCGGACTAGCGGGAGGTCTCGGGTATGACACCGGGGAGCTGTTTTTT
TRBJ2-3 | TRBV19 | few | - | CASSTIRESDTQYF | TGTGCCAGTAGTACAATCCGGGAGTCAGATACGCAGTATTTT
TRBJ1-1 | TRBV27 | - | - | CASSHVDLMNTEAFF | TGTGCCAGCAGTCATGTGGACTTAATGAACACTGAAGCTTTCTTT
TRBJ2-1 | TRBV6-1 | - | TRBD1 | CASSESWTGSYNEQFF | TGTGCCAGCAGTGAATCCTGGACAGGCTCCTACAATGAGCAGTTCTTC
TRBJ2-1 | TRBV19 | - | TRBD1 | CASSNGQGTYNEQFF | TGTGCCAGTAGTAATGGACAGGGGACCTACAATGAGCAGTTCTTC
TRBJ1-1 | TRBV9 | - | - | CASSPTMDSHTEAFF | TGTGCCAGCAGCCCAACGATGGACAGCCACACTGAAGCTTTCTTT
TRBJ2-7 | TRBV6-1 | - | TRBD2 | CASSEGTSGSYEQYF | TGTGCCAGCAGTGAAGGGACTAGCGGCTCCTACGAGCAGTACTTC
TRBJ1-2 | TRBV2 | - | TRBD1 | CAFSVNSGGTGYTF | TGTGCCTTCTCGGTTAATTCAGGGGGCACTGGCTACACCTTC